These T cell receptor beta chains were read from a single sample in a study of blood T cell repertoires in COVID-19. Repertoires were generated with immunoSEQ multiplex PCR, while TCRdb's copy carries only in-frame clones and drops some. The table shows around 41,000 clones, with 70% to 90% occurring only once. The material sequenced was peripheral blood. These receptor sequences come from a human donor in a cohort sampled during active COVID-19. Both conserved end residues are part of each CDR3. A D gene is named only where the DNA matches it firmly. Clone size, where shown, is once, few, many, or a class for clones that have expanded.

j_gene: TRBJ2-4; len: 20; d_gene: -; abundance: -; v_gene: TRBV27; CDR3nt: TGTGCCAGCAGTCCGTGGGGACCGGGACACAACCGATTAGCCAAAAACATTCAGTACTTC; CDR3aa: CASSPWGPGHNRLAKNIQYF
j_gene: TRBJ1-2; len: 14; d_gene: TRBD1; abundance: medium-sized; v_gene: TRBV10-2; CDR3nt: TGCGCCAGCAGTCCTGGCAGGGGGTACTATGGCTACACCTTC; CDR3aa: CASSPGRGYYGYTF
j_gene: TRBJ1-1; len: 14; d_gene: -; abundance: -; v_gene: TRBV5-1; CDR3nt: TGCGCCAGCAGCGCGGGAGAGGCGTTCACTGAAGCTTTCTTT; CDR3aa: CASSAGEAFTEAFF
j_gene: TRBJ1-5; len: 15; d_gene: -; abundance: few; v_gene: TRBV6-1; CDR3nt: TGTGCCAGCAGTGAAGTGCAGGATAGCAATCAGCCCCAGCATTTT; CDR3aa: CASSEVQDSNQPQHF
j_gene: TRBJ1-3; len: 16; d_gene: TRBD1; abundance: -; v_gene: TRBV4-1; CDR3nt: TGCGCCAGCAGCCAAGCGGGACAGTCGAAACGGGACACCATATATTTT; CDR3aa: CASSQAGQSKRDTIYF
j_gene: TRBJ1-2; len: 15; d_gene: -; abundance: -; v_gene: TRBV6-2/TRBV6-3; CDR3nt: TGTGCCAGCAGTCCCCAGCGGGCCTGGAGCTATGGCTACACCTTC; CDR3aa: CASSPQRAWSYGYTF
j_gene: TRBJ1-2; len: 13; d_gene: TRBD1; abundance: few; v_gene: TRBV2; CDR3nt: TGTGCCAGCAGCCGGACAGGGGCCTATGGCTACACCTTC; CDR3aa: CASSRTGAYGYTF
j_gene: TRBJ2-7; len: 13; d_gene: -; abundance: -; v_gene: TRBV28; CDR3nt: TGTGCCACCAAGGACAGCCTAGCCTACGAGCAGTACTTC; CDR3aa: CATKDSLAYEQYF
j_gene: TRBJ2-5; len: 13; d_gene: TRBD2; abundance: -; v_gene: TRBV29-1; CDR3nt: TGCAGCGTCGTGGGGGGGGAAGGGGAGACCCAGTACTTC; CDR3aa: CSVVGGEGETQYF
j_gene: TRBJ2-7; len: 16; d_gene: TRBD2; abundance: -; v_gene: TRBV5-1; CDR3nt: TGCGCCAGCACCCGGCGGACTAGCGGGGCTTCCTACGAGCAGTACTTC; CDR3aa: CASTRRTSGASYEQYF
j_gene: TRBJ2-2; len: 16; d_gene: TRBD1; abundance: -; v_gene: TRBV5-6; CDR3nt: TGTGCCAGCAGCCTGTGGACAGGTTGGAACACCGGGGAGCTGTTTTTT; CDR3aa: CASSLWTGWNTGELFF
j_gene: TRBJ1-4; len: 16; d_gene: TRBD1; abundance: medium-sized; v_gene: TRBV4-2; CDR3nt: TGTGCCAGCAGCCCGCTCGAAGGGGGCCCTAAGGAAAAACTGTTTTTT; CDR3aa: CASSPLEGGPKEKLFF
j_gene: TRBJ2-3; len: 14; d_gene: TRBD2; abundance: -; v_gene: TRBV27; CDR3nt: TGTGCCAGCAGTGGGACTAGAGGGACAGATACGCAGTATTTT; CDR3aa: CASSGTRGTDTQYF
j_gene: TRBJ1-2; len: 12; d_gene: -; abundance: -; v_gene: TRBV2; CDR3nt: TGTGCCAGCAGTGAACAGAACTATGGCTACACCTTC; CDR3aa: CASSEQNYGYTF
j_gene: TRBJ2-1; len: 16; d_gene: TRBD2; abundance: few; v_gene: TRBV11-3; CDR3nt: TGTGCCAGCAGCCTAACGGGGGGGCTAAGGATCAATGAGCAGTTCTTC; CDR3aa: CASSLTGGLRINEQFF
j_gene: TRBJ2-1; len: 16; d_gene: TRBD1; abundance: -; v_gene: TRBV7-2; CDR3nt: TGTGCCAGCAGCTTGGACAGGGGGATTGGAATCAATGAGCAGTTCTTC; CDR3aa: CASSLDRGIGINEQFF
j_gene: TRBJ2-3; len: 14; d_gene: -; abundance: -; v_gene: TRBV14; CDR3nt: TGTGCCAGCAGCCCCCGACAGTATACAGATACGCAGTATTTT; CDR3aa: CASSPRQYTDTQYF
j_gene: TRBJ1-1; len: 13; d_gene: TRBD1; abundance: -; v_gene: TRBV2; CDR3nt: TGTGCCAGCAGTGGGGACAGGAACACTGAAGCTTTCTTT; CDR3aa: CASSGDRNTEAFF
j_gene: TRBJ2-3; len: 13; d_gene: -; abundance: -; v_gene: TRBV29-1; CDR3nt: TGCAGCGTTACTAGTACTGTCACAGATACGCAGTATTTT; CDR3aa: CSVTSTVTDTQYF
j_gene: TRBJ1-5; len: 17; d_gene: TRBD1; abundance: -; v_gene: TRBV5-6; CDR3nt: TGTGCCAGCAGCTCACGTGCCCCGGGACAGCTCAATCAGCCCCAGCATTTT; CDR3aa: CASSSRAPGQLNQPQHF
j_gene: TRBJ1-4; len: 13; d_gene: -; abundance: -; v_gene: TRBV2; CDR3nt: TGTGCCAGCAGTGGCTGGGTGGGCGCCGAGGGCAGTTTT; CDR3aa: CASSGWVGAEGSF
j_gene: TRBJ1-3; len: 13; d_gene: -; abundance: -; v_gene: TRBV6-5; CDR3nt: TGTGCCAGCAGTTACGCAGCTGGAAACACCATATATTTT; CDR3aa: CASSYAAGNTIYF
j_gene: TRBJ2-3; len: 15; d_gene: -; abundance: -; v_gene: TRBV13; CDR3nt: TGTGCCAGCAGCCTCGGGGCTAGCGACACAGATACGCAGTATTTT; CDR3aa: CASSLGASDTDTQYF
j_gene: TRBJ1-2; len: 15; d_gene: -; abundance: once; v_gene: TRBV7-6; CDR3nt: TGTGCCAGCAGCTTAGGGAGCCAGACAGTCTATGGCTACACCTTC; CDR3aa: CASSLGSQTVYGYTF
j_gene: TRBJ2-2; len: 16; d_gene: TRBD1; abundance: -; v_gene: TRBV9; CDR3nt: TGTGCCAGCAGCGCCGGACAGGGGACGAACACCGGGGAGCTGTTTTTT; CDR3aa: CASSAGQGTNTGELFF